The sequence of this TCR beta chain was determined in a study of cytomegalovirus exposure and HLA in healthy donors. Study-wide results and caveats: A few CMV-associated chains proved CMV antigen-specific in vitro. High specificity and sensitivity for cytomegalovirus status were reported for the classifier.

Worth noting for this clone: Antigen specificity is unknown. The same CDR3 arises from other DNA sequences in this sample as well.

The CDR3 is made up of 15 amino acids. CDR1 is SNHLY and CDR2 is FYNNEI in the germline V gene. V gave up 2 bases and J gave up 3 bases, with 10 bases separating them. The donors were part of the validation cohort, which consisted of roughly 110 subjects and was separate from the first cohort of about 650 subjects. Clones were sequenced by immunoSEQ multiplex PCR, and TCRdb holds only the in-frame ones, with some missing. The sample has 300,000 to 350,000 clones; approximately 91% are singletons. The chain has TRBV2 and TRBJ1-4; maybe TRBD1 (5 bases). Sequenced material: PBMCs. This receptor was identified in a man aged 25-45 years in good health and CMV-seronegative. Here the CDR3 reads CASSEQGAPNEKLFF. In DNA, the CDR3 is TGTGCCAGCAGTGAACAAGGGGCTCCTAATGAAAAACTGTTTTTT.